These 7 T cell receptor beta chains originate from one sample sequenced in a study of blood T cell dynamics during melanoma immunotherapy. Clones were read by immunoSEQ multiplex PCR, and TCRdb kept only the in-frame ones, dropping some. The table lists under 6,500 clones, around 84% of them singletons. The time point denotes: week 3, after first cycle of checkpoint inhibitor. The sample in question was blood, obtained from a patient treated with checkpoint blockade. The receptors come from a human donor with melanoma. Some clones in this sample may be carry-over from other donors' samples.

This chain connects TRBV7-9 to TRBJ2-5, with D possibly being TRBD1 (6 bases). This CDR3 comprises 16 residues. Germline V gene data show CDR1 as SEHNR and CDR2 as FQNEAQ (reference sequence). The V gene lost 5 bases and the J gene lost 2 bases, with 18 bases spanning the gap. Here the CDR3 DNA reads TGTGCCAGCAGCCGAACCACAGGGATTCGGCAAGAGACCCAGTACTTC. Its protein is CASSRTTGIRQETQYF.

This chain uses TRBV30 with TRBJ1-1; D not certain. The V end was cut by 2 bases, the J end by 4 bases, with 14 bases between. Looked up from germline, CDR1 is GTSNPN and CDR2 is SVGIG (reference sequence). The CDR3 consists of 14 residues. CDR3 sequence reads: CAWSSGPGITEAFF. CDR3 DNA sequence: TGTGCCTGGAGTTCCGGGCCTGGGATCACTGAAGCTTTCTTT.

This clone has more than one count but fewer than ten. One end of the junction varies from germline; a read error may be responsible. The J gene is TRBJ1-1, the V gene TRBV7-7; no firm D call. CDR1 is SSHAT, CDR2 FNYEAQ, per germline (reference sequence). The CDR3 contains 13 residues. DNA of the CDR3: TGTGCTAGCAGCTTAGGATCGAACACTGAAGCTTTCTTT. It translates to CASSLGSNTEAFF.

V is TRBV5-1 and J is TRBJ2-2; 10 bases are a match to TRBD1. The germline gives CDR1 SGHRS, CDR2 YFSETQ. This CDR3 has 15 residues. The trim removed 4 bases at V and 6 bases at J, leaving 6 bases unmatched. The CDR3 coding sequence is TGCGCCAGCAGCGAGACAGGGGGCATGGCCGGGGAGCTGTTTTTT. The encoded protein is CASSETGGMAGELFF.

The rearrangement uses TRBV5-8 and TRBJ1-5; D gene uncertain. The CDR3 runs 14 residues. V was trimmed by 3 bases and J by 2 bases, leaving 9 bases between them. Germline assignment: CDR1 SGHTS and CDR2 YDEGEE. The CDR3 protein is CASSSGRGNQPQHF. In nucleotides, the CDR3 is TGTGCCAGCAGCTCCGGACGGGGCAATCAGCCCCAGCATTTT.

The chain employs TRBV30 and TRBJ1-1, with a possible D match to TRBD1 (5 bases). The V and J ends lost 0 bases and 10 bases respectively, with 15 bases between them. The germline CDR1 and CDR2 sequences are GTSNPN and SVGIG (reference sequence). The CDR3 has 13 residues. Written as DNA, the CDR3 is TGTGCCTGGAGTGTACTGTCGGAGGGACGAGCTTTCTTT. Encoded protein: CAWSVLSEGRAFF.

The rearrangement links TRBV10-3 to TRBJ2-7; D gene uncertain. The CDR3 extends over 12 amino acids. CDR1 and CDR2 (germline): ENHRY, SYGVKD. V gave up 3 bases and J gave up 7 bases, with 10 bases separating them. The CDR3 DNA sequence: TGTGCCATCAGTGAATCGCCTTGGGAGCAGTACTTC. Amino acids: CAISESPWEQYF.